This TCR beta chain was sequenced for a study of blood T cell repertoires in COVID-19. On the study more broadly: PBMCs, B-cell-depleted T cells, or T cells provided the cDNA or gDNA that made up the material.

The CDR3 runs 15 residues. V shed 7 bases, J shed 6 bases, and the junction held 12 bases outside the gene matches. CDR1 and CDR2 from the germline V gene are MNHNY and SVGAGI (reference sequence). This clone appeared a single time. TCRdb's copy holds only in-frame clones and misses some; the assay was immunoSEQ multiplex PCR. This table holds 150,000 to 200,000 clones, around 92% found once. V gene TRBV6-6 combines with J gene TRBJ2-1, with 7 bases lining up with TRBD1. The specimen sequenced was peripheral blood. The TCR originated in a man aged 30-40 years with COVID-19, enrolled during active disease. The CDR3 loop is CASTIAGQVTNEQFF. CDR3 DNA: TGTGCCAGCACCATAGCCGGACAGGTCACCAATGAGCAGTTCTTC.